This entry lists 8 T cell receptor beta chains sequenced from one sample in a study of blood T cell repertoires in COVID-19. Clones were read by immunoSEQ multiplex PCR, and TCRdb kept only the in-frame ones, dropping some. The table includes 380,000 or so clones, less than 90% detected once. What was sequenced was peripheral blood. The receptor source for this set is a woman aged 55-75 years with COVID-19, enrolled during active disease.

A single count supports this clone. This chain's CDR3 is CASSFVNLDRGLLNEQFF. DNA for the CDR3: TGTGCCAGCAGCTTCGTAAATTTGGACAGGGGACTGCTGAATGAGCAGTTCTTC. This chain uses TRBV7-9 with TRBJ2-1, with 9 bases that match TRBD1. The V segment lost 3 bases and the J segment 7 bases; nucleotides outside the gene matches: 16. The CDR3 totals 18 residues. CDR1 is SEHNR and CDR2 is FQNEAQ in the germline V gene (reference sequence). The full variable domain, its missing parts supplied by reference TRBV7-9 and TRBJ2-1, is DTGVSQNPRHKITKRGQNVTFRCDPISEHNRLYWYRQTLGQGPEFLTYFQNEAQLEKSRLLSDRFSAERPKGSFSTLEIQRTEQGDSAMYLCASSFVNLDRGLLNEQFFGPGTRLTVL.

This chain's CDR3 is CASSPRPSGGDNEQFF. The DNA for the CDR3 is TGTGCCAGCAGCCCGCGACCTAGCGGGGGGGACAATGAGCAGTTCTTC. This rearrangement joins TRBV6-2 or TRBV6-3 to TRBJ2-1; 12 bases agree with TRBD2. CDR3 length: 16 residues. With V trimmed by 6 bases and J by 5 bases, 8 bases remained unmatched. Germline CDR1 and CDR2: MNHEY and SVGEGT.

This clone is a singleton in its sample. The chain joins TRBV7-6 to TRBJ2-5; no definite D call. CDR1 is SGHVS, CDR2 FNYEAQ, per germline. V lost 2 bases and J lost 1, with 8 bases in between. This CDR3 is 14 amino acids long. CDR3 in DNA: TGTGCCAGCAGCTTAATGTACAGCCAAGAGACCCAGTACTTC. Its protein is CASSLMYSQETQYF.

J is TRBJ2-3 and V is TRBV10-3; the match to TRBD2 covers 9 bases. Germline CDR1 and CDR2: ENHRY and SYGVKD. This CDR3 has 13 residues. Trimming cost V 7 bases and J 2 bases; bases outside gene matches: 1. As DNA, the CDR3 is TGTGCCATCACTAGCGGGGCCACAGATACGCAGTATTTT. It translates to CAITSGATDTQYF.

This rearrangement joins TRBV2 to TRBJ1-1; D not certain. The V gene lost 7 bases and the J gene lost 1 base, with 10 bases spanning the gap. The CDR3 sequence is 13 residues long. Germline CDR1 reads SNHLY; CDR2 reads FYNNEI. The CDR3 loop reads CASINTPNTEAFF. CDR3 coding DNA: TGTGCCAGCATCAACACCCCGAACACTGAAGCTTTCTTT.

The chain links TRBV3-1 (or the pseudogene TRBV3-2) to TRBJ1-2, with TRBD1 as a possible D gene (6 bases). The CDR3 is 15 amino acids. V gave up 4 bases and J gave up 8 bases, with 20 bases separating them. CDR1 is LGHDT, CDR2 YNNKEL, per germline (reference sequence). The CDR3 nucleotides are TGTGCCAGCAGCCCTGGAACAGGGTCCTCTTGGGGCTACACCTTC. Protein sequence: CASSPGTGSSWGYTF.

The chain employs TRBV29-1 and TRBJ1-5; D gene unclear. CDR3 length equals 13 residues. Per the germline V gene, CDR1 is SQVTM and CDR2 is ANQGSEA. V dropped 3 bases and J dropped 3 bases, with 9 bases sitting between them. The CDR3 region is CSVDTGINQPQHF. CDR3 nucleotides: TGCAGCGTTGACACGGGAATCAATCAGCCCCAGCATTTT.

The rearrangement links TRBV6-4 to TRBJ1-2; 9 nucleotides match TRBD1. CDR1 and CDR2 from the germline V gene are MRHNA and SNTAGT. Trimming took 2 bases from V and 7 from J; bases not matched to a gene: 8. This CDR3 contains 15 residues. CDR3 residues: CASSDDRGKLGGYTF. DNA of the CDR3: TGTGCCAGCAGTGACGACAGGGGGAAGCTGGGTGGCTACACCTTC.